This TCR beta chain was sequenced in a study of cytomegalovirus exposure and HLA in healthy donors. The CDR3 consists of 17 residues. Trimming took off 1 base at V and 1 base at J, with 16 bases between the two ends. Per germline, CDR1 MDHEN and CDR2 SYDVKM. Findings and caveats of the study: In vitro testing confirmed three CMV-associated chains as specific for CMV antigens. Researchers reported in a later analysis that a missense DCLRE1C variant was tied to TCR beta V- and J-gene trimming.

Unrecorded immune exposures were likely, despite nominal health at sampling. Concerning this clone itself: Antigen specificity is unknown.

PCR amplification relied on 60 Vbeta primers (plus 13 Jbeta primers). Profiling relied on immunoSEQ multiplex PCR, and the TCRdb table lists in-frame clones only, not all of them. The table shows 60,000 to 85,000 clones, with about 78% occurring only once. Sequenced material: PBMCs. This sequence originates from a man in his forties or fifties in good health and CMV-seronegative. This chain connects TRBV28 to TRBJ1-1, with no clear D. CDR3 coding DNA: TGTGCCAGCAGTTTATTCCCGGGAGGAATTGGGAACACTGAAGCTTTCTTT. Its protein product is CASSLFPGGIGNTEAFF.